This T cell receptor (beta chain) originates from a study of early T cells in non-severe SARS-CoV-2 infection. For the study at large: Bulk RNA isolated from unsorted whole blood underwent sequencing; chains were not paired.

Germline V gene lookup returns CDR1 DFQATT and CDR2 SNEGSKA (reference sequence). The V gene lost 6 bases and the J gene lost 0 bases, with 11 bases spanning the gap. The CDR3 totals 14 residues. Study-level points and caveats: Missing private and CD4 specificities, VDJdb matching favored anti-spike CD8 responses.

Separate cDNA molecules each had unique molecular identifiers attached to them. TCRdb reanalysed the 5' RACE reads using MiXCR and keeps one entry per CDR3 protein. The sample lists approximately 70,000 distinct CDR3 sequences, over 8% occurring once. This clonotype turned up a few times. Its antigen is not known. V gene TRBV20-1 combines with J gene TRBJ2-2; D is possibly TRBD2 (5 bases). This TCR came from an adult who was a healthcare worker with PCR-confirmed SARS-CoV-2 infection or an uninfected control (not recorded which). This material consisted of whole blood, taken at baseline. CDR3 coding DNA: TGCAGTGCGCCCTTAGCGCCGAACACCGGGGAGCTGTTTTTT. Translated: CSAPLAPNTGELFF.